This TCR beta chain was found in a study of blood T cell repertoires in COVID-19. Study overall: Whether acute or convalescent, the COVID-19 samples came from the United States, Italy and Spain. PBMCs, B-cell-depleted T cells, or T cells were the source of the cDNA or gDNA that made up the material.

The ends lost 3 bases at V and 4 bases at J; junction bases unmatched: 5. Germline V gives CDR1 PRHDT, CDR2 FYEKMQ (reference sequence). The CDR3 sequence is 16 residues long. Authors' analysis steps: Scientists estimated how many nucleated cells there were by amplifying reference gene primers. The repertoire was sequenced with immunoSEQ multiplex PCR; TCRdb's copy has only in-frame clones and lacks some. The DNA was the basis for D and trimming; V, J and clone size are from that table. The sample holds about 180,000 clones, 80% to 90% seen once. The sequenced sample consisted of peripheral blood. This TCR came from a man aged 50 or older with active or convalescent COVID-19. V gene TRBV13 combines with J gene TRBJ2-3, with 12 bases matching TRBD2. The CDR3, as DNA: TGTGCCAGCAGCTTGCAACTAGCGGGAGGATCAGATACGCAGTATTTT. It specifies CASSLQLAGGSDTQYF.